The 21 T cell receptor beta chains in this list originate from one sample, sequenced in a study of blood T cell repertoires in COVID-19. The method was immunoSEQ multiplex PCR; TCRdb's version includes in-frame clones alone and lacks a portion of them. This sample has 200,000 or so clones, with roughly 92% found just once. Sequenced input: peripheral blood. The source is a man between 60 and 75 years old with COVID-19, enrolled during active disease.

The V and J genes are TRBV3-1 (or the pseudogene TRBV3-2) and TRBJ2-1; D is undetermined. Trimming shortened V by 2 bases and J by 7 bases, and 18 bases separated the two germline ends. CDR1 and CDR2 from the germline V gene are LGHDT and YNNKEL (reference sequence). This CDR3 is built from 16 residues. For the CDR3, the DNA is TGTGCCAGCAGCCAAACTTTGACTGCCCTGAATAATGAGCAGTTCTTC. Amino acid sequence: CASSQTLTALNNEQFF.

The gene calls are TRBV7-9 and TRBJ1-2; 7 nucleotides match TRBD1. Germline CDR1 is SEHNR and CDR2 is FQNEAQ (reference sequence). Trimming removed 1 base from V and 5 bases from J; junction bases left unmatched: 10. The CDR3 is made up of 16 amino acids. In DNA form, the CDR3 reads TGTGCCAGCAGCTTAGATGGAGACAGGGCTTTTTATGGCTACACCTTC. It encodes CASSLDGDRAFYGYTF.

This clone was observed a single time. Compared with germline, one end of the junction differs, possibly owing to a read error. This chain uses TRBV7-6 with TRBJ2-3; 13 bases match TRBD2. Germline CDR1 reads SGHVS; CDR2 reads FNYEAQ. The CDR3 is 16 amino acids. The CDR3 DNA reads as TGTGCCAGCAGTTTAGGGACTAGCGGGACGACAGATACGCAGTATTTT. It translates to CASSLGTSGTTDTQYF.

The rearrangement uses TRBV9 and TRBJ2-3; TRBD2 aligns across 7 bases. From germline, CDR1 is SGDLS and CDR2 YYNGEE. The CDR3 has 17 amino acids. V lost 0 bases, J lost 4 bases, and 11 bases stayed unmatched. The CDR3, as DNA: TGTGCCAGCAGCGTAGCTACTGGCGGGAGTAGCTCAGATACGCAGTATTTT. The encoded protein is CASSVATGGSSSDTQYF.

The J gene is TRBJ2-1, the V gene TRBV18; no firm D call. The CDR3 is made up of 12 amino acids. Per the germline V gene, CDR1 is KGHSH and CDR2 is LQKENI. The ends were cut back, 1 base at V and 8 bases at J, with 6 bases in the middle. The CDR3 loop reads CASSPRRDEQFF. For the CDR3, the DNA is TGTGCCAGCTCACCACGACGGGATGAGCAGTTCTTC.

This chain joins TRBV24-1 and TRBJ2-1; 9 positions agree with TRBD2. Per germline, CDR1 KGHDR and CDR2 SFDVKD. The J segment lost 2 bases and the V segment lost 4 bases, leaving 5 bases of the junction unmatched. This CDR3 spans 16 amino acids. CDR3 protein: CATSDPSGRTYNEQFF. In DNA, the CDR3 is TGTGCCACCAGTGACCCGAGCGGGAGGACCTACAATGAGCAGTTCTTC.

The chain is built from TRBV7-2 and TRBJ1-3, with D tentatively TRBD1 (6 bases). Trimming removed 6 bases at V and 6 bases at J, with 18 bases between. CDR3 size: 15 residues. Germline V gene lookup returns CDR1 SGHTA and CDR2 FQGNSA. The CDR3 bases are TGTGCCAGCAGTTTCACAGGGCTGGTTCAAAACACCATATATTTT. It specifies CASSFTGLVQNTIYF.

Comment on this clone: The DNA is left out, because the CDR3 cannot be placed on it with certainty; the CDR3 is given as TCRdb lists it. The chain couples TRBV28 to TRBJ1-6. The germline CDR1 and CDR2 sequences are MDHEN and SYDVKM. The CDR3 is made up of 15 amino acids, end residues included. The CDR3 protein is CASSSVRGVTSPLHF.

This chain connects TRBV7-9 to TRBJ2-7, with D hard to call. Germline V gives CDR1 SEHNR, CDR2 FQNEAQ (reference sequence). This CDR3 has 14 residues. Trimming shortened V by 2 bases and J by 6 bases, and 14 bases separated the two germline ends. CDR3 in DNA: TGTGCCAGCAGCTTAACCGCACAGTCCCTCGAGCAGTACTTC. Amino acid sequence: CASSLTAQSLEQYF. Using reference TRBV7-9 and TRBJ2-7 for the parts outside the CDR3, the full variable domain is DTGVSQNPRHKITKRGQNVTFRCDPISEHNRLYWYRQTLGQGPEFLTYFQNEAQLEKSRLLSDRFSAERPKGSFSTLEIQRTEQGDSAMYLCASSLTAQSLEQYFGPGTRLTVT.

V gene TRBV27 combines with J gene TRBJ2-1, with D possibly TRBD2 on 5 matching bases. CDR1 and CDR2 (germline): MNHEY, SMNVEV (reference sequence). The V gene lost 3 bases and the J gene lost 3 bases, with 15 bases spanning the gap. The CDR3 extends over 16 amino acids. CDR3 in DNA: TGTGCCAGCAGTTTTAACAGCGGTGACTTCTACAATGAGCAGTTCTTC. This sequence encodes CASSFNSGDFYNEQFF.

This clone was counted a few times. The rearrangement joins TRBV30 to TRBJ2-6; D gene uncertain. Trimming removed 5 bases from V and 1 base from J, with 6 bases in between. The CDR3 has 13 amino acids. Looked up from germline, CDR1 is GTSNPN and CDR2 is SVGIG (reference sequence). The CDR3 nucleotides are TGTGCCTGGGGCAAATCTGGGGCCAACGTCCTGACTTTC. As protein: CAWGKSGANVLTF.

The genes are TRBV19 and TRBJ2-7, with 8 bases aligning to TRBD1. With 5 bases clipped from V and 5 bases from J, the junction kept 14 bases outside the gene matches. Germline CDR1 is LNHDA and CDR2 is SQIVND (reference sequence). The CDR3 totals 16 residues. This CDR3 is CASSGGQGPLRNEQYF. Here the CDR3 DNA reads TGTGCCAGTAGTGGTGGACAGGGCCCCCTCAGGAACGAGCAGTACTTC.

The CDR3 reads CASSQEQGLAFF. The CDR3, as DNA: TGTGCCAGCAGCCAAGAGCAGGGGTTAGCTTTCTTT. The chain couples TRBV3-1 (or the pseudogene TRBV3-2) to TRBJ1-1; a weak D match, TRBD1 (6 bases). The V end lost 0 bases, the J end lost 10 bases, and 9 bases lay between the germline ends. The CDR3 covers 12 residues. CDR1 and CDR2 from the germline V gene are LGHDT and YNNKEL (reference sequence).

CDR3 amino acids: CASSSGQGQGLNTEAFF. The CDR3, as DNA: TGTGCCAGCAGCTCGGGACAGGGGCAAGGTTTGAACACTGAAGCTTTCTTT. The V and J genes are TRBV11-2 and TRBJ1-1; 10 positions match TRBD1. Per germline, CDR1 SGHAT and CDR2 FQNNGV. V lost 4 bases, J lost 0 bases, and 8 bases stayed unmatched. There are 17 residues in the CDR3.

The CDR3 region has the DNA TGTGCCAGCAAAATAGACATTCGCCATGAGCAGTTCTTC. Amino acids: CASKIDIRHEQFF. The rearrangement uses TRBV3-1 (or the pseudogene TRBV3-2) and TRBJ2-1, with D uncertain. Germline CDR1 and CDR2: LGHDT and YNNKEL (reference sequence). This CDR3 spans 13 amino acids. V lost 7 bases and J lost 8, with 15 bases in between.

This sequence joins TRBV30 and TRBJ1-2; D possibly corresponds to TRBD1 (5 bases). V gave up 3 bases and J gave up 7 bases, with 18 bases separating them. This CDR3 contains 14 residues. Germline CDR1 and CDR2: GTSNPN and SVGIG (reference sequence). CDR3 nucleotides: TGTGCCTGGAGATCGAGAGACAGATTCCTTGGCTACACCTTC. It encodes CAWRSRDRFLGYTF.

The chain joins TRBV7-4 to TRBJ2-7; the D is unclear. The CDR3 length is 15 residues. CDR1 and CDR2 (germline): SGHVT, SQSDAQ. Between the trimmed V and J ends, which lost 5 bases and 2 bases, there was a span of 16 bases. CDR3 amino acids: CASSGLPAGTYEQYF. The CDR3 DNA is TGTGCCAGCAGCGGCCTGCCTGCAGGAACCTACGAGCAGTACTTC.

The V call is TRBV7-2, the J call TRBJ1-2; tentative D call: TRBD1 (6 bases). The CDR3 is 13 residues long. Germline V gene sequence: CDR1 SGHTA, CDR2 FQGNSA. Trimming removed 5 bases from V and 6 bases from J, with 13 bases in between. CDR3 amino acids: CASSPYQGNGYTF. CDR3 sequence (DNA): TGTGCCAGCAGCCCGTACCAGGGGAATGGCTACACCTTC.

Of note for this clone: The sample carries other DNA sequences with the same CDR3. V is TRBV2 and J is TRBJ1-5; no definite D call. This CDR3 is 14 amino acids long. Germline CDR1 and CDR2: SNHLY and FYNNEI. V lost 4 bases to trimming and J lost 1 base, with 8 bases between them. The CDR3 DNA reads as TGTGCCAGCAGTGGCGGGGTGAGCAATCAGCCCCAGCATTTT. Its protein is CASSGGVSNQPQHF.

This chain links TRBV7-9 with TRBJ2-4; D might be TRBD1 (5 bases). CDR3 length equals 16 residues. V lost 1 base to trimming and J lost 1 base, with 11 bases between them. Germline CDR1 is SEHNR and CDR2 is FQNEAQ (reference sequence). The CDR3 reads CASSLVIAGAKNIQYF. Here the CDR3 DNA reads TGTGCCAGCAGCTTAGTGATTGCAGGGGCCAAAAACATTCAGTACTTC.

This rearrangement joins TRBV5-1 to TRBJ1-1; 7 bases line up with TRBD1. The CDR3 extends over 16 amino acids. Germline assignment: CDR1 SGHRS and CDR2 YFSETQ. V dropped 5 bases and J dropped 0; count of bases not matched to a gene: 10. This CDR3 reads CASRTGNHGMNTEAFF. In nucleotides, the CDR3 is TGCGCCAGCAGGACAGGGAACCATGGGATGAACACTGAAGCTTTCTTT.